This T cell receptor (beta chain) comes out of a study of blood T cell repertoires in COVID-19. Participants reported their clinical history, and cohort assignment relied on those reports. The protocol was immunoSEQ multiplex PCR, while the TCRdb copy is restricted to in-frame clones and leaves out a portion. This sample yields roughly 200,000 clones, of which more than 80% are seen a single time; less than 4.5% belongs to the top ten. The CDR3 contains 14 residues. V was trimmed by 5 bases and J by 0 bases, leaving 10 bases between them. Per the germline V gene, CDR1 is SGHAT and CDR2 is FQNNGV. What was sequenced was PBMCs or T cells enriched from blood (not recorded which). This chain connects TRBV11-2 to TRBJ1-1; D is uncertain. This TCR was recovered from a woman between 40 and 55 years old with acute COVID-19. CDR3 loop: CASSTRRVNTEAFF. The CDR3, as DNA: TGTGCCAGCAGCACCCGGCGGGTGAACACTGAAGCTTTCTTT. Full variable domain (outside the CDR3, taken from reference TRBV11-2 and TRBJ1-1): EAGVAQSPRYKIIEKRQSVAFWCNPISGHATLYWYQQILGQGPKLLIQFQNNGVVDDSQLPKDRFSAERLKGVDSTLKIQPAKLEDSAVYLCASSTRRVNTEAFFGQGTRLTVV.